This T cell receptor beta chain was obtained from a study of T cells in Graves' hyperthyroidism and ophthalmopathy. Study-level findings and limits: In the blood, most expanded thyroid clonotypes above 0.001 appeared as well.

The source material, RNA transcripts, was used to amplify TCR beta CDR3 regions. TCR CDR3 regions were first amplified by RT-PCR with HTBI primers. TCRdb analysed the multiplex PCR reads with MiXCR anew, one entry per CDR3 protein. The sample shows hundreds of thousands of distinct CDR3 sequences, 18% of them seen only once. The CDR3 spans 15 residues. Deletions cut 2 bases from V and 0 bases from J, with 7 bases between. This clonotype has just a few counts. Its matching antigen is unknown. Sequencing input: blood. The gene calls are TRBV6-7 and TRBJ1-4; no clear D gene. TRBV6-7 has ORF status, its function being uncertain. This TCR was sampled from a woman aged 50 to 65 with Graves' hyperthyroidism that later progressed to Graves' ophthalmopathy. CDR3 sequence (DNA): TGTGCCAGCAGTTACGCGTGGGCAACTAATGAAAAACTGTTTTTT. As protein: CASSYAWATNEKLFF.